Below, 5 T cell receptor beta chains from the same sample are listed, as sequenced in a study of tumor and adjacent non-tumor tissue in lung cancer. The template was RNA from unsorted bulk tissue. TCRbeta libraries were built with three rounds of nested PCR, modified from ARM-PCR. Using its own MiXCR run on the multiplex PCR reads, TCRdb lists one record per CDR3 protein. This table has 65,000 to 70,000 distinct CDR3 sequences, roughly three fifths appearing once. The sample comprised lung tumor tissue. These receptors all come from a man over 45 with non-small cell lung cancer.

The count of this clonotype is one. A junction boundary mismatches the germline segment, possibly from a read error. The chain employs TRBV11-2 and TRBJ2-1; D tentatively reads TRBD1 or TRBD2 (5 bases each). Germline V lookup: CDR1 SGHAT, CDR2 FQNNGV. This CDR3 is 14 amino acids long. The CDR3 DNA reads TGTGCCAGCAGCCGAGGCAGAGGGGTCTATGATCAGTTCTTC. It codes for CASSRGRGVYDQFF. Full variable domain (remainder filled in from reference TRBV11-2 and TRBJ2-1): EAGVAQSPRYKIIEKRQSVAFWCNPISGHATLYWYQQILGQGPKLLIQFQNNGVVDDSQLPKDRFSAERLKGVDSTLKIQPAKLEDSAVYLCASSRGRGVYDQFFGPGTRLTVL.

J is TRBJ1-6 and V is TRBV2; the D gene is possibly TRBD1 (6 bases). CDR3 length: 15 amino acids. Germline-derived CDR1 and CDR2 are SNHLY and FYNNEI. Trimming took off 6 bases at V and 9 bases at J, with 18 bases between the two ends. CDR3 protein: CASREEQGMRSPLHF. For the CDR3, the DNA is TGTGCCAGCAGAGAGGAACAGGGAATGCGTTCACCCCTCCACTTT.

With respect to this clonotype: This may be a read error, as it is one base from a much larger clone. This chain joins TRBV5-4 and TRBJ1-2, with TRBD1 as a possible D gene (5 bases). The germline V gene has CDR1 SGHNT and CDR2 YYREEE (reference sequence). CDR3 length: 13 residues. The CDR3 loop is CASSRQIDYGYAF. For the CDR3, the DNA is TGTGCCAGCAGCCGACAGATCGACTATGGCTACGCCTTC.

To note about this clonotype: This may arise from a read error, as a much more abundant clone is one base away. The chain combines TRBV5-6 with TRBJ2-6; 9 positions agree with TRBD1. This CDR3 is built from 21 residues. The V gene's germline CDR1 is SGHDT and CDR2 YYEEEE. In nucleotides, the CDR3 is TGTGTCAGCAGTCACCGTCTTTCGGACAGGGGATATTATGCTGGGGCCAACGTCCTGACTTTC. Translation: CVSSHRLSDRGYYAGANVLTF.

The V gene is TRBV7-9, the J gene TRBJ1-5; D not certain. V was trimmed by 3 bases and J by 9 bases, leaving 15 bases between them. The CDR3 is 14 amino acids. Germline V gives CDR1 SEHNR, CDR2 FQNEAQ (reference sequence). CDR3 region: CASSLGGNVLPQHF. For the CDR3, the DNA is TGTGCCAGCAGCTTGGGCGGCAATGTCTTGCCCCAGCATTTT.